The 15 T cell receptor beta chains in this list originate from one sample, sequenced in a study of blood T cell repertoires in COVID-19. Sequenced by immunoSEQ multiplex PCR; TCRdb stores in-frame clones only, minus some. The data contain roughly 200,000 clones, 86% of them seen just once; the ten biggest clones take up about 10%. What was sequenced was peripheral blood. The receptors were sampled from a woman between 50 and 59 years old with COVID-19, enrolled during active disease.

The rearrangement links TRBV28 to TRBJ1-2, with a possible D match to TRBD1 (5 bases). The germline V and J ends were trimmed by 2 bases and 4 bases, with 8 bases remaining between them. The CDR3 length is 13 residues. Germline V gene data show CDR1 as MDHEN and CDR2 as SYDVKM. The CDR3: CASSLGQPYGYTF. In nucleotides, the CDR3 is TGTGCCAGCAGTTTAGGACAACCCTATGGCTACACCTTC.

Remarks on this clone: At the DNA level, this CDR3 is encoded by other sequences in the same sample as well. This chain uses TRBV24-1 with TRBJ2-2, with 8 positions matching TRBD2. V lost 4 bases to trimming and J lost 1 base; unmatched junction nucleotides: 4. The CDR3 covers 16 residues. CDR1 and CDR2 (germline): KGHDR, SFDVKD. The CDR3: CATSDPGGGNTGELFF. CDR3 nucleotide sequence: TGTGCCACCAGTGACCCCGGGGGGGGGAACACCGGGGAGCTGTTTTTT.

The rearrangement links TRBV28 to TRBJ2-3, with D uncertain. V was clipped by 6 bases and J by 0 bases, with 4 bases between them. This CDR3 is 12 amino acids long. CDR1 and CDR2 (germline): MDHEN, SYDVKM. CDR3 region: CASRASTDTQYF. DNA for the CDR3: TGTGCCAGCAGGGCTAGCACAGATACGCAGTATTTT.

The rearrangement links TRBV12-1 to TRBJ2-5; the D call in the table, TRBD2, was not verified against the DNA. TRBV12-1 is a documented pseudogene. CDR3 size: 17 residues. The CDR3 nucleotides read TGTGCCAGCAGCTTATTATCTAGCGGGGGGGAGAGTAGGTCCCAGTACTTC. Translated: CASSLLSSGGESRSQYF.

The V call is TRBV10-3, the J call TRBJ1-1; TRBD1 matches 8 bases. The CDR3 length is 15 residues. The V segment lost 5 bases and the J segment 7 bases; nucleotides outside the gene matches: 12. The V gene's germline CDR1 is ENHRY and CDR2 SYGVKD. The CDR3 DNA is TGTGCCATCAGTCAAACGACAGGGGTTGGGCTTGAAGCTTTCTTT. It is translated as CAISQTTGVGLEAFF.

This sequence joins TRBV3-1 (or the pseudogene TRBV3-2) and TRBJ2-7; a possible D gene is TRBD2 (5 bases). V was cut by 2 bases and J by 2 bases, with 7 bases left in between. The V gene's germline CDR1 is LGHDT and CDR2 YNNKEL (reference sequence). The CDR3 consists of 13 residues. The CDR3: CASSQPGAYEQYV. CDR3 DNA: TGTGCCAGCAGCCAACCCGGGGCCTACGAGCAGTACGTC.

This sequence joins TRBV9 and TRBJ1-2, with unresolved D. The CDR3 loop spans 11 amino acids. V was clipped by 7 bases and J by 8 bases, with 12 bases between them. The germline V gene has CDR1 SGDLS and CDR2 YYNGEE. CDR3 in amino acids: CASSGREGYTF. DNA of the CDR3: TGTGCCAGCTCGGGAAGGGAGGGCTACACCTTC.

CDR3: CASSQAGQRSQSPLHF. DNA of the CDR3: TGCGCCAGCAGCCAAGCCGGACAGAGAAGTCAGTCACCCCTCCACTTT. The chain combines TRBV4-1 with TRBJ1-6; D is possibly TRBD1 (6 bases). Germline V gene lookup returns CDR1 MGHRA and CDR2 YSYEKL. CDR3 length: 16 residues. Trimming shortened V by 1 base and J by 10 bases, and 17 bases separated the two germline ends.

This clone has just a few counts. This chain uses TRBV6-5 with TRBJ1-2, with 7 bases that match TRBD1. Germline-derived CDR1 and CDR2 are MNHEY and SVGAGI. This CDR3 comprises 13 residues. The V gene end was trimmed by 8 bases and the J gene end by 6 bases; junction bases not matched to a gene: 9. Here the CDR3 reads CASLRQGRDGYTF. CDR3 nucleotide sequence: TGTGCCAGCCTCCGACAGGGACGTGATGGCTACACCTTC.

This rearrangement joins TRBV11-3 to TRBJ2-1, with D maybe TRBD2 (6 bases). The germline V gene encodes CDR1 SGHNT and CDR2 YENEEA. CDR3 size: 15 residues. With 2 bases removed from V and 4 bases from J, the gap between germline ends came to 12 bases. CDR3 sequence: CASSLTGDLYNEQFF. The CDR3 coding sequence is TGTGCCAGCAGCTTAACTGGGGACTTGTACAATGAGCAGTTCTTC.

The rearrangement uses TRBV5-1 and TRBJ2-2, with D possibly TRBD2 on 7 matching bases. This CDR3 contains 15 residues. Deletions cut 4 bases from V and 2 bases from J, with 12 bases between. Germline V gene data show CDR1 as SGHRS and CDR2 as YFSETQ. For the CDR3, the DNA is TGCGCCAGCAGCCAAAGGGGGGGAAACACCGGGGAGCTGTTTTTT. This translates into CASSQRGGNTGELFF.

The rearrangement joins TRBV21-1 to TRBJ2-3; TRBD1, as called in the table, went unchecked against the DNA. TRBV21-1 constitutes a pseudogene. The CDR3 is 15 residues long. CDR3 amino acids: CASSKGTGITDTQYF. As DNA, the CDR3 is TGTGCCAGCAGCAAAGGGACAGGGATCACAGATACGCAGTATTTT.

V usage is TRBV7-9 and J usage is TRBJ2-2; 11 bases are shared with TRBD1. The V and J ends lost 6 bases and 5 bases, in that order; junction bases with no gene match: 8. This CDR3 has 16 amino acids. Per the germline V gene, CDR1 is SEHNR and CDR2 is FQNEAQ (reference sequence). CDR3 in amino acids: CASSRPGTGGTGELFF. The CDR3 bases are TGTGCCAGCAGTCGCCCCGGGACAGGGGGAACCGGGGAGCTGTTTTTT.

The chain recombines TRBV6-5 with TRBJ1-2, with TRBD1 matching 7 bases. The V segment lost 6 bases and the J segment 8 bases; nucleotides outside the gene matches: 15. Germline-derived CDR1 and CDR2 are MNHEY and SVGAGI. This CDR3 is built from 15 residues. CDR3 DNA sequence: TGTGCCAGCAGAAGAAACTGGGACAGCCAGGTCGGCTACACCTTC. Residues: CASRRNWDSQVGYTF.

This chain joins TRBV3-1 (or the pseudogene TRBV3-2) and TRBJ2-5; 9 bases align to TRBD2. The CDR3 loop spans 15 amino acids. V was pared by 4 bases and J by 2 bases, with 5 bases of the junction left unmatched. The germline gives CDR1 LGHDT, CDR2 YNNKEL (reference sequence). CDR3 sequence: CASSPRLAAQETQYF. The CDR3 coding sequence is TGTGCCAGCAGCCCCCGACTAGCGGCTCAAGAGACCCAGTACTTC.